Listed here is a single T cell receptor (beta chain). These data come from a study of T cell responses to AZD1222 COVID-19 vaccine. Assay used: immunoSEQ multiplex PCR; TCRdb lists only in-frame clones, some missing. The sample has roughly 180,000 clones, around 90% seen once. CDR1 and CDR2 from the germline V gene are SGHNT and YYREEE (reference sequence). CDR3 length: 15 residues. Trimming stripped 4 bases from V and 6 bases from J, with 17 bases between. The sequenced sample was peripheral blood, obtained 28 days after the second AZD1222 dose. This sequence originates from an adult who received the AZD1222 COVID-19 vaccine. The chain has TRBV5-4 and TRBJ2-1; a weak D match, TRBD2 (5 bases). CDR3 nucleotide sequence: TGTGCCAGCAGCCCCACCCCGGACGGGGTCAATGAGCAGTTCTTC. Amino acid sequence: CASSPTPDGVNEQFF.